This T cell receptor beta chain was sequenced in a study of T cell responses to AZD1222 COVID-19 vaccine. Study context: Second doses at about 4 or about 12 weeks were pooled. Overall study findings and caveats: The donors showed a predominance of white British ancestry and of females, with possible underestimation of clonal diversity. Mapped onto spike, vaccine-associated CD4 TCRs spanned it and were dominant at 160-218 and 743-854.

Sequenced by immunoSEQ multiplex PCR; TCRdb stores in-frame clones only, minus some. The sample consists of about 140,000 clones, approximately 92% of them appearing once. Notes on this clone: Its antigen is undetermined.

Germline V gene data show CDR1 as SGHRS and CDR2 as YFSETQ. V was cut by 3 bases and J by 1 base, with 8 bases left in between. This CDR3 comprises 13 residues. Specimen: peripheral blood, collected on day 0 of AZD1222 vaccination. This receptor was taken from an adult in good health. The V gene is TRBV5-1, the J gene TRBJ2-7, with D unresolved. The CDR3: CASSSDGSYEQYF. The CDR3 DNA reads TGCGCCAGCAGCTCGGACGGGTCCTACGAGCAGTACTTC. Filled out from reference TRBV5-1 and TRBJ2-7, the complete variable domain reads KAGVTQTPRYLIKTRGQQVTLSCSPISGHRSVSWYQQTPGQGLQFLFEYFSETQRNKGNFPGRFSGRQFSNSRSEMNVSTLELGDSALYLCASSSDGSYEQYFGPGTRLTVT.